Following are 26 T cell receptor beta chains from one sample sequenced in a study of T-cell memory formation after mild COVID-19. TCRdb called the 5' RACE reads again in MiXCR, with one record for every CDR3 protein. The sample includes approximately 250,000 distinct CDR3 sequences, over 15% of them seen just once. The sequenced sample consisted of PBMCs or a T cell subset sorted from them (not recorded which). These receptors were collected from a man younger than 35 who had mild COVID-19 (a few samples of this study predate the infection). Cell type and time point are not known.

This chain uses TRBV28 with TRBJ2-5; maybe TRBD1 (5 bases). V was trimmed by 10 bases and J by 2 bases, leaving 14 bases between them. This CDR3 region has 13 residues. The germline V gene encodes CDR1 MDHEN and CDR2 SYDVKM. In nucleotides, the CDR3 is TGTGCCACCTCCGGGCCAGGGCAAGAGACCCAGTACTTC. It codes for CATSGPGQETQYF.

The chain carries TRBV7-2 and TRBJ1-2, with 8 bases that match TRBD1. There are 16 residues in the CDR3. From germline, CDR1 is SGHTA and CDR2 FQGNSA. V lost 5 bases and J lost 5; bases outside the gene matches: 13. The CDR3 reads CASSPQRQGAGYGYTF. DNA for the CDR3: TGTGCCAGCAGCCCCCAGCGGCAGGGGGCAGGGTATGGCTACACCTTC. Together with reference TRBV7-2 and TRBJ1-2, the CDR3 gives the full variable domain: GAGVSQSPSNKVTEKGKDVELRCDPISGHTALYWYRQSLGQGLEFLIYFQGNSAPDKSGLPSDRFSAERTGGSVSTLTIQRTQQEDSAVYLCASSPQRQGAGYGYTFGSGTRLTVV.

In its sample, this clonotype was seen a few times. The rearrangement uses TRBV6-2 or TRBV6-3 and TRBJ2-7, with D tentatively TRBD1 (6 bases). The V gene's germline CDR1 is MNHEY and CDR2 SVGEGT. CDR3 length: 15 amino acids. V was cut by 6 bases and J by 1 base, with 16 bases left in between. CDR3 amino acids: CASRGRGLPSYEQYV. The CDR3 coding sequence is TGTGCCAGCAGGGGTAGGGGGTTACCTTCCTACGAGCAGTACGTC.

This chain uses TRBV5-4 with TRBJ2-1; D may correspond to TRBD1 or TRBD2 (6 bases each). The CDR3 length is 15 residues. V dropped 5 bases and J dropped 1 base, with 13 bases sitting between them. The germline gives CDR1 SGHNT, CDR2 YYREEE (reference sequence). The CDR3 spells CASRRGASSYNEQFF. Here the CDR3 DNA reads TGTGCCAGCAGGAGGGGGGCCAGTTCCTACAATGAGCAGTTCTTC.

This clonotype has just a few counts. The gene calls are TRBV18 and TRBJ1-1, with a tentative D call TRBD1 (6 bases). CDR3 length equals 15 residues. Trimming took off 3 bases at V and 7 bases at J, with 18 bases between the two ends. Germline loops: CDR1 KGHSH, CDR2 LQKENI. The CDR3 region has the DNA TGTGCCAGCTCACCGACGGGACACCGTGAGGGTGAAGCTTTCTTT. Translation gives CASSPTGHREGEAFF.

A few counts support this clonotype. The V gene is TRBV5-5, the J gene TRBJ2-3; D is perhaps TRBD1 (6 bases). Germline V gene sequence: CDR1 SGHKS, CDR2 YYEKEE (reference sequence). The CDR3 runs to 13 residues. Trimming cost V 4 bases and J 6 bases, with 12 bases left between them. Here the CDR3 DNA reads TGTGCCAGCAGCCCCGGGACAATGGATACGCAGTATTTT. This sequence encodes CASSPGTMDTQYF.

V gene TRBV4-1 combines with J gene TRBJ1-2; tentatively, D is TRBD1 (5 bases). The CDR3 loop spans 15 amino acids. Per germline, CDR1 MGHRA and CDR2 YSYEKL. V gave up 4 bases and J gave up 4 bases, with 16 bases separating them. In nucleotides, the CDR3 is TGCGCCAGCAGCCCGACACCTGAAGGGGTCTATGGCTACACCTTC. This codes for CASSPTPEGVYGYTF.

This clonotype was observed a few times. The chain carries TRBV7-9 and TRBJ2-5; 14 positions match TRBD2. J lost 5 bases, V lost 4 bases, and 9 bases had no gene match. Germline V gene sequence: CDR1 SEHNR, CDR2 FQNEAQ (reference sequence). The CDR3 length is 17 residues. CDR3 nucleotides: TGTGCCAGCAGCTCCAGACTAGCGGGGGGGCAGTGGGAGACCCAGTACTTC. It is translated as CASSSRLAGGQWETQYF.

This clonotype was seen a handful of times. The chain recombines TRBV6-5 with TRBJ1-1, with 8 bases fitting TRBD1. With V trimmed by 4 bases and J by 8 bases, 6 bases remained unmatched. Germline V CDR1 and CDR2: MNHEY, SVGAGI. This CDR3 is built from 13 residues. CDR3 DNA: TGTGCCAGCAGTTTACTACGGGACAGGGAAGCTTTCTTT. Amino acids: CASSLLRDREAFF.

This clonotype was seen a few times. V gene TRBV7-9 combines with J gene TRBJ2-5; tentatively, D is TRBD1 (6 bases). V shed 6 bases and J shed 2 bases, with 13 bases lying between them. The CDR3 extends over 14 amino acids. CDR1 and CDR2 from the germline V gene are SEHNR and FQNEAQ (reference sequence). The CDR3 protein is CASSRDTVQETQYF. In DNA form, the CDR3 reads TGTGCCAGCAGTAGGGACACGGTGCAAGAGACCCAGTACTTC. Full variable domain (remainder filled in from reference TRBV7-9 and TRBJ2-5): DTGVSQNPRHKITKRGQNVTFRCDPISEHNRLYWYRQTLGQGPEFLTYFQNEAQLEKSRLLSDRFSAERPKGSFSTLEIQRTEQGDSAMYLCASSRDTVQETQYFGPGTRLLVL.

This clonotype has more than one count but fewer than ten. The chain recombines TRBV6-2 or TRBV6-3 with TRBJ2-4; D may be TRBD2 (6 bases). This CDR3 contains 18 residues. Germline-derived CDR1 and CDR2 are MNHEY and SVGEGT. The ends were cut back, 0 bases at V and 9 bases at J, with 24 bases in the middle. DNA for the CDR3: TGTGCCAGCAGTTACTCTTTCGGGGAGGCCCCCGGACACAGCATTCAGTACTTC. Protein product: CASSYSFGEAPGHSIQYF.

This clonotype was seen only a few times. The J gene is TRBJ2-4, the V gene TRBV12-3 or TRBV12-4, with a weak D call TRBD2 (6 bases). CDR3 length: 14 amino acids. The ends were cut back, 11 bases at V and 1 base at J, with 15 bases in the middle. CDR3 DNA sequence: TGTGCCTCCTCGGAGGGGCCCGCCAAAAACATTCAGTACTTC. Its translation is CASSEGPAKNIQYF.

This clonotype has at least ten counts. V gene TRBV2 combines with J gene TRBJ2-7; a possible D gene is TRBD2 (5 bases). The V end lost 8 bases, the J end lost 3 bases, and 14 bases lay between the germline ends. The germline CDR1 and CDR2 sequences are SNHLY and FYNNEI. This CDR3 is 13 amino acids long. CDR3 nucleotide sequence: TGTGCCAGCGGAGTAGGCCGGGACTACGAGCAGTACGTC. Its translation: CASGVGRDYEQYV.

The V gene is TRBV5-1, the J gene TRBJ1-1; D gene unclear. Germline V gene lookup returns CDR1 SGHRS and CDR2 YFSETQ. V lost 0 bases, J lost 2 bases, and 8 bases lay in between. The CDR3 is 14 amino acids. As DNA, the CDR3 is TGCGCCAGCAGCTTGGGTTCAGGCAACACTGAAGCTTTCTTT. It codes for CASSLGSGNTEAFF.

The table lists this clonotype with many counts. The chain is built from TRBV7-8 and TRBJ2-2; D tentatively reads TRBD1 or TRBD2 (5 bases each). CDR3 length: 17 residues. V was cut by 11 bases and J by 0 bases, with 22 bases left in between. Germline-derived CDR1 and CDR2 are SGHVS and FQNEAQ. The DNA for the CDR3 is TGTGCCTGGGGACGGCTACTTCTGGGTTCGAACACCGGGGAGCTGTTTTTT. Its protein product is CAWGRLLLGSNTGELFF.

Here the CDR3 reads CASSFATSGVPGEDTQYF. CDR3 bases: TGTGCCAGCAGCTTTGCGACTAGCGGGGTCCCTGGTGAGGATACGCAGTATTTT. The chain joins TRBV7-2 to TRBJ2-3, with 11 bases identical to TRBD2. The germline V gene encodes CDR1 SGHTA and CDR2 FQGNSA. This CDR3 is 18 amino acids long. V gave up 3 bases and J gave up 6 bases; unmatched junction bases: 14.

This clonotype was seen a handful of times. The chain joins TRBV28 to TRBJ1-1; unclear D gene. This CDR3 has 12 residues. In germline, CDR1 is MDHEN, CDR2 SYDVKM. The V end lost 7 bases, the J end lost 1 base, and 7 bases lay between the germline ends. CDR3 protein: CASMTRNTEAFF. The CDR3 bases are TGTGCCAGCATGACAAGGAACACTGAAGCTTTCTTT.

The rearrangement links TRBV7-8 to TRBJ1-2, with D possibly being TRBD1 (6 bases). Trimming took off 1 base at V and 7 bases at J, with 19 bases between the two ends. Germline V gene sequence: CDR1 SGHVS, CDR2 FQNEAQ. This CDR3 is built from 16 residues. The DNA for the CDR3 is TGTGCCAGCAGCTTAGACCCTACCGGACAGCCCCCTGGCTACACCTTC. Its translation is CASSLDPTGQPPGYTF.

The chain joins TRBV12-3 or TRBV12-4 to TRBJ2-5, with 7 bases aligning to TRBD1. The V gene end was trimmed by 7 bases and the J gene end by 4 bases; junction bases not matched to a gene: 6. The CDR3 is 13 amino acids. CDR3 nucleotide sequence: TGTGCCAGCAATCGACAGGGCGGAGAGACCCAGTACTTC. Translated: CASNRQGGETQYF.

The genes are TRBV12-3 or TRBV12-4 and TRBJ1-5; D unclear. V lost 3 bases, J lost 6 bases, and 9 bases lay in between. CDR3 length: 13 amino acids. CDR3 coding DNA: TGTGCCAGCAGTTTCGAAGGTGGTCAGCCCCAGCATTTT. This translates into CASSFEGGQPQHF.

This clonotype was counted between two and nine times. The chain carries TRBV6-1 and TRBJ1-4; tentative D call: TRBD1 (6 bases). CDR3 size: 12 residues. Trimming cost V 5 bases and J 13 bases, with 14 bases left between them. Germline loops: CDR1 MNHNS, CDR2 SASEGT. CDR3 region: CASSWTEGRLFF. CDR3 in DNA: TGTGCCAGCAGTTGGACAGAGGGAAGACTGTTTTTT.

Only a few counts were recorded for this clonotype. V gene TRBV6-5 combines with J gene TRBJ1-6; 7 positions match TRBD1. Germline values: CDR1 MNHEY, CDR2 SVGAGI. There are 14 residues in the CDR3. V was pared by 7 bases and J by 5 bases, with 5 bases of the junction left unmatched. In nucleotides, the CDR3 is TGTGCCAGCAAGAGGACAGGAGATAATTCACCCCTCCACTTT. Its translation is CASKRTGDNSPLHF.

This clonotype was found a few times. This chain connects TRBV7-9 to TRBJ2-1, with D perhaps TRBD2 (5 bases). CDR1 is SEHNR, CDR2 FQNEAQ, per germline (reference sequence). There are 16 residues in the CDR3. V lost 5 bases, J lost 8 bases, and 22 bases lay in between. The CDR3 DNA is TGTGCCAGCAGCCCCATCCTTAAGCGGTCGGCGGATGAGCAGTTCTTC. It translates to CASSPILKRSADEQFF.

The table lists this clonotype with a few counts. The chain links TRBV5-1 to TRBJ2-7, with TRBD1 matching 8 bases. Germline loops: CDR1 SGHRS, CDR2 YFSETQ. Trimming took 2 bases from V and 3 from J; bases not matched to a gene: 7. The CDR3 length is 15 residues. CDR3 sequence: CASSFSMDRVYEQYF. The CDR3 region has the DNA TGCGCCAGCAGCTTTTCCATGGACAGGGTCTACGAGCAGTACTTC.

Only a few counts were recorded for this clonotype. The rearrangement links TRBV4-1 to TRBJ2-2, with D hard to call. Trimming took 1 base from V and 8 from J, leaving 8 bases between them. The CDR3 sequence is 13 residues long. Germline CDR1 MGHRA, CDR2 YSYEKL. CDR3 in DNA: TGCGCCAGCAGCCAAGTTTCTGTTGGGGAGCTGTTTTTT. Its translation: CASSQVSVGELFF.

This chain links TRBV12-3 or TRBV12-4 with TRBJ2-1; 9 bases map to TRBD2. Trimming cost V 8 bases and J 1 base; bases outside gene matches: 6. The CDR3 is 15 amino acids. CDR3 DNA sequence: TGTGCCAGCGCCAAGCGGGGGGTATCCTACAATGAGCAGTTCTTC. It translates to CASAKRGVSYNEQFF.